This T cell receptor beta chain came from a study of cytomegalovirus exposure and HLA in healthy donors. J gave up 1 base and V 4 bases, and 5 bases lay outside the gene matches. This CDR3 spans 15 amino acids. Germline assignment: CDR1 LNHNV and CDR2 YYDKDF (reference sequence). PCR primers comprised 60 Vbeta and 13 Jbeta primers. The protocol was immunoSEQ multiplex PCR, while the TCRdb copy is restricted to in-frame clones and leaves out a portion. The data show approximately 160,000 clones, over 80% seen once. This clone has just a few counts. This chain uses TRBV15 with TRBJ1-1; 8 nucleotides line up with TRBD1. This sequence originates from a girl aged 5-17 years in good health and CMV-seropositive. The sample taken for sequencing was PBMCs. The CDR3 coding sequence is TGTGCCACCAGCACGCCCGGGACAGGGAACACTGAAGCTTTCTTT. It yields the protein CATSTPGTGNTEAFF.